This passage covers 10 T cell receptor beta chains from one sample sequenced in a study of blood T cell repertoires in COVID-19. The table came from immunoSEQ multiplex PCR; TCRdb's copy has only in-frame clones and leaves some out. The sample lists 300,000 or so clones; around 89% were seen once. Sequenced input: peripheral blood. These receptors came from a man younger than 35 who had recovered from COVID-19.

The CDR3 is CSASLTQGRGQPQHF. For the CDR3, the DNA is TGCAGTGCTAGTCTCACACAGGGCCGAGGTCAGCCCCAGCATTTT. The gene calls are TRBV20-1 and TRBJ1-5; TRBD1 is a possible D gene (6 bases). V gave up 3 bases and J gave up 6 bases, with 18 bases separating them. Germline lookup yields CDR1 DFQATT and CDR2 SNEGSKA (reference sequence). This CDR3 region has 15 residues.

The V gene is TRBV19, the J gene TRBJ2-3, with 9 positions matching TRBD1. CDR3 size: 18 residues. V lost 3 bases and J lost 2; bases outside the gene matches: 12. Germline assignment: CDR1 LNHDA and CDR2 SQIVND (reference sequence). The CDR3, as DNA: TGTGCCAGTAGTATCTTTTTTTCCGGGACAGGGACCACAGATACGCAGTATTTT. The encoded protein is CASSIFFSGTGTTDTQYF.

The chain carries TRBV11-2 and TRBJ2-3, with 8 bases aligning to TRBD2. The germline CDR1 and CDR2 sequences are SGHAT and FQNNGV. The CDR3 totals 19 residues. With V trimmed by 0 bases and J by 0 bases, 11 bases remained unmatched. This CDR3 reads CASSLDGAGAGPSTDTQYF. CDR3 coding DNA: TGTGCCAGCAGCTTAGACGGAGCGGGAGCGGGACCTAGCACAGATACGCAGTATTTT.

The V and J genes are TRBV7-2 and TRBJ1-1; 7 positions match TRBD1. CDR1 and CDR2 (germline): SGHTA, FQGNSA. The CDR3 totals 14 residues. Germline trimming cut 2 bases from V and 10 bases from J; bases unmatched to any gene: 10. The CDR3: CASSLMGADRAAFF. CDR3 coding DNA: TGTGCCAGCAGCTTAATGGGGGCAGACAGGGCAGCTTTCTTT.

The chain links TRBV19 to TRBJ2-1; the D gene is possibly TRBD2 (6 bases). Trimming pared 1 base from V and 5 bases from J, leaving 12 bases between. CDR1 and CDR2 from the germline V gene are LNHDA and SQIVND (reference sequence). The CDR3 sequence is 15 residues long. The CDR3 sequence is CASSIVGRGDNEQFF. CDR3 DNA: TGTGCCAGTAGTATAGTTGGGCGGGGTGACAATGAGCAGTTCTTC.

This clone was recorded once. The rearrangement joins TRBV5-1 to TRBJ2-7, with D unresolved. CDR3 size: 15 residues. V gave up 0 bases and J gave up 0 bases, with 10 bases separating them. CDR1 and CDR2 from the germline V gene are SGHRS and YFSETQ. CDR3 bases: TGCGCCAGCAGCTTGGGGGCCCTGGTCTCCTACGAGCAGTACTTC. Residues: CASSLGALVSYEQYF.

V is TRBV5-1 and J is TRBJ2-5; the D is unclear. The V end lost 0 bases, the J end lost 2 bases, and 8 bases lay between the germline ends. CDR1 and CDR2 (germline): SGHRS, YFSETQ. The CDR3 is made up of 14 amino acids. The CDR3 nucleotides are TGCGCCAGCAGCTTGGGTAGCTCACAAGAGACCCAGTACTTC. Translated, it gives CASSLGSSQETQYF.

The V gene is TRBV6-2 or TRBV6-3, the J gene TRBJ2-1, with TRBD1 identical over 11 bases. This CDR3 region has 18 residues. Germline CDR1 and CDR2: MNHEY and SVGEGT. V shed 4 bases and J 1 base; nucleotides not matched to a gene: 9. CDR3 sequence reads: CASSWDPGQGVSYNEQFF. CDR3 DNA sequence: TGTGCCAGCAGTTGGGATCCGGGACAGGGGGTTTCCTACAATGAGCAGTTCTTC.

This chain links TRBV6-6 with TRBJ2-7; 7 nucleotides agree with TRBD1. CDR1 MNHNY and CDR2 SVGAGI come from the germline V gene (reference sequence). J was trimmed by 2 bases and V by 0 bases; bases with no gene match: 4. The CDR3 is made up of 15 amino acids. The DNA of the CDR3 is TGTGCCAGCAGTTACTCGACGGACAGGACCTACGAGCAGTACTTC. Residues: CASSYSTDRTYEQYF.

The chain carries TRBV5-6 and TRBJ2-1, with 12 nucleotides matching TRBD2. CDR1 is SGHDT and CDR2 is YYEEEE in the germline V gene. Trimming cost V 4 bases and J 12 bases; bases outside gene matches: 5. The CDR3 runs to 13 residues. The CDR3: CASSPGLAGSQFF. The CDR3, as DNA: TGTGCCAGCAGCCCGGGACTAGCGGGCTCGCAGTTCTTC. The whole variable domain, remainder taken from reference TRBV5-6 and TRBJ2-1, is DAGVTQSPTHLIKTRGQQVTLRCSPKSGHDTVSWYQQALGQGPQFIFQYYEEEERQRGNFPDRFSGHQFPNYSSELNVNALLLGDSALYLCASSPGLAGSQFFGPGTRLTVL.